The next 16 T cell receptor beta chains were all read from a single sample in a study of identical twins. TCRdb ran MiXCR on the 5' RACE reads and lists one entry per CDR3 protein. The sample includes 280,000 or so distinct CDR3 sequences, about 8% of them seen just once. This sample was also put to use in a study of yellow fever vaccine responses in identical twins.

Sequencing was performed on memory (CD45RO+) T cells sorted from blood. The receptors originated from a woman between 18 and 29 years old in good health.

Only a few counts were recorded for this clonotype. The rearrangement joins TRBV9 to TRBJ1-1, with D perhaps TRBD1 (5 bases). V lost 4 bases and J 4 bases, leaving 11 bases between the germline ends. Germline-derived CDR1 and CDR2 are SGDLS and YYNGEE. The CDR3 runs 13 residues. For the CDR3, the DNA is TGTGCCAGCAGCCGACAGTGGAGCACTGAAGCTTTCTTT. This gives the protein CASSRQWSTEAFF. Filled out from reference TRBV9 and TRBJ1-1, the complete variable domain reads DSGVTQTPKHLITATGQRVTLRCSPRSGDLSVYWYQQSLDQGLQFLIQYYNGEERAKGNILERFSAQQFPDLHSELNLSSLELGDSALYFCASSRQWSTEAFFGQGTRLTVV.

This clonotype occurred many times. The chain uses TRBV4-1 and TRBJ2-5; D is unclear. Trimming took 0 bases from V and 2 from J, leaving 10 bases between them. The CDR3 has 15 amino acids. The germline CDR1 and CDR2 sequences are MGHRA and YSYEKL. The CDR3, as DNA: TGCGCCAGCAGCCAAGAAAGGGAAAGGCAAGAGACCCAGTACTTC. This sequence encodes CASSQERERQETQYF.

This clonotype has ten or more counts. The chain employs TRBV6-1 and TRBJ2-2, with TRBD2 identical over 9 bases. There are 14 residues in the CDR3. V trimming: 8 bases; J trimming: 6 bases; junction bases outside the gene matches: 7. Germline V lookup: CDR1 MNHNS, CDR2 SASEGT. The CDR3 sequence: CASGGGGGSGELFF. CDR3 coding DNA: TGTGCCAGCGGCGGGGGGGGAGGCTCCGGGGAGCTGTTTTTT.

This clonotype has only a few counts. This chain uses TRBV12-3 or TRBV12-4 with TRBJ2-5; no definite D call. V gave up 3 bases and J gave up 5 bases, with 16 bases separating them. CDR3 size: 15 residues. The CDR3 loop reads CASSFWAETGETQYF. CDR3 sequence (DNA): TGTGCCAGCAGTTTCTGGGCCGAAACTGGGGAGACCCAGTACTTC.

The chain carries TRBV2 and TRBJ2-6, with unresolved D. The CDR3 covers 15 residues. The V end lost 7 bases, the J end lost 2 bases, and 12 bases lay between the germline ends. CDR1 is SNHLY, CDR2 FYNNEI, per germline. The chain's CDR3 is CASKRQPTGANVLTF. CDR3 bases: TGTGCCAGCAAGAGACAACCAACTGGGGCCAACGTCCTGACTTTC.

The chain carries TRBV3-1 and TRBJ2-5; perhaps TRBD1 as D (6 bases). The V gene lost 6 bases and the J gene lost 0 bases, with 11 bases spanning the gap. This CDR3 contains 14 residues. Germline V lookup: CDR1 LGHDT, CDR2 YNNKEL (reference sequence). CDR3 residues: CASSQGSYQETQYF. CDR3 DNA: TGTGCCAGCAGTCAGGGGAGTTACCAAGAGACCCAGTACTTC.

This clonotype was counted many times. V gene TRBV7-9 combines with J gene TRBJ1-4; 7 bases match TRBD1. With V trimmed by 1 base and J by 3 bases, 5 bases remained unmatched. The CDR3 spans 16 residues. The germline CDR1 and CDR2 sequences are SEHNR and FQNEAQ (reference sequence). The CDR3 is CASSLGGGTANEKLFF. DNA of the CDR3: TGTGCCAGCAGCTTAGGAGGTGGGACAGCTAATGAAAAACTGTTTTTT.

The table lists this clonotype with many counts. The V gene is TRBV10-3, the J gene TRBJ2-1, with 10 bases lining up with TRBD1. Trimming removed 3 bases from V and 6 bases from J; junction bases left unmatched: 14. The CDR3 runs to 18 residues. CDR1 and CDR2 (germline): ENHRY, SYGVKD. The CDR3 reads CAISETSPGQGTANEQFF. The CDR3 coding sequence is TGTGCCATCAGTGAAACATCGCCGGGACAGGGGACGGCCAATGAGCAGTTCTTC.

This clonotype was observed a few times. V and J are TRBV20-1 and TRBJ1-1; 7 bases align to TRBD1. Per germline, CDR1 DFQATT and CDR2 SNEGSKA (reference sequence). The CDR3 totals 14 residues. Losses at the gene ends were 3 bases for V and 7 bases for J; bases not matched to a gene: 11. The CDR3 sequence: CSASIPGTEDEAFF. The CDR3 DNA follows: TGCAGTGCTAGTATCCCCGGGACAGAAGATGAAGCTTTCTTT.

This clonotype was seen a few times. This chain uses TRBV7-3 with TRBJ2-2; TRBD1 might be the D (6 bases). The V and J ends lost 2 bases and 4 bases respectively, with 17 bases between them. The CDR3 totals 17 residues. Germline CDR1 SGHTA, CDR2 FQGTGA. The CDR3 region is CASSLHGIQGTTGELFF. The CDR3 region has the DNA TGTGCCAGCAGCTTACATGGGATCCAGGGGACCACCGGGGAGCTGTTTTTT.

This clonotype was found many times. CDR3 in amino acids: CASSQDRGDMLGASYEQYF. CDR3 nucleotides: TGTGCCAGCAGCCAAGACAGGGGGGATATGCTAGGCGCCTCCTACGAGCAGTACTTC. The V and J genes are TRBV4-2 and TRBJ2-7, with a possible D match to TRBD1 (7 bases). The germline V gene encodes CDR1 LGHNA and CDR2 YNFKEQ. The length of the CDR3 is 19 residues. V lost 0 bases, J lost 0 bases, and 21 bases lay in between.

The chain is built from TRBV6-1 and TRBJ1-5, with no clear D. Germline V CDR1 and CDR2: MNHNS, SASEGT. The V end was cut by 6 bases, the J end by 2 bases, with 8 bases between. This CDR3 contains 13 residues. This chain's CDR3 is CASRDGGNQPQHF. In nucleotides, the CDR3 is TGTGCCAGCAGGGACGGTGGCAATCAGCCCCAGCATTTT.

This clonotype was seen more than once but under ten times. CDR3 bases: TGTGCCAGCAGCCCCCGGGACCATTGGGAGACCCAGTACTTC. It is translated as CASSPRDHWETQYF. This rearrangement joins TRBV9 to TRBJ2-5, with D perhaps assigned TRBD1 or TRBD2 (5 bases each). The V end lost 4 bases, the J end lost 5 bases, and 15 bases lay between the germline ends. The V gene's germline CDR1 is SGDLS and CDR2 YYNGEE. The length of the CDR3 is 14 residues.

The chain links TRBV5-1 to TRBJ2-5; D remains ambiguous. The V gene's germline CDR1 is SGHRS and CDR2 YFSETQ. This CDR3 comprises 14 residues. The V and J ends lost 2 bases and 5 bases respectively, with 13 bases between them. The CDR3 coding sequence is TGCGCCAGCAGCTTCTTTATCGGTTCGGAGACCCAGTACTTC. This gives the protein CASSFFIGSETQYF.

This clonotype was seen only a few times. The CDR3 region is CASSWRGGLAYEQYF. The CDR3 DNA sequence: TGTGCCAGCAGTTGGAGGGGAGGGCTTGCCTACGAGCAGTACTTC. The chain uses TRBV12-3 or TRBV12-4 and TRBJ2-7; 7 bases map to TRBD2. The CDR3 length is 15 residues. V shed 4 bases and J 2 bases; nucleotides not matched to a gene: 8.

This clonotype was counted at least ten times. The chain is built from TRBV5-1 and TRBJ2-5; 11 nucleotides align to TRBD2. The CDR3 loop spans 18 amino acids. The germline CDR1 and CDR2 sequences are SGHRS and YFSETQ. After removal of 0 bases from V and 0 bases from J, the junction contained 7 bases not matched to a gene. CDR3 sequence (DNA): TGCGCCAGCAGCTTGGTGGCTAGCGGGGGGTCTTACCAAGAGACCCAGTACTTC. Amino acids: CASSLVASGGSYQETQYF.